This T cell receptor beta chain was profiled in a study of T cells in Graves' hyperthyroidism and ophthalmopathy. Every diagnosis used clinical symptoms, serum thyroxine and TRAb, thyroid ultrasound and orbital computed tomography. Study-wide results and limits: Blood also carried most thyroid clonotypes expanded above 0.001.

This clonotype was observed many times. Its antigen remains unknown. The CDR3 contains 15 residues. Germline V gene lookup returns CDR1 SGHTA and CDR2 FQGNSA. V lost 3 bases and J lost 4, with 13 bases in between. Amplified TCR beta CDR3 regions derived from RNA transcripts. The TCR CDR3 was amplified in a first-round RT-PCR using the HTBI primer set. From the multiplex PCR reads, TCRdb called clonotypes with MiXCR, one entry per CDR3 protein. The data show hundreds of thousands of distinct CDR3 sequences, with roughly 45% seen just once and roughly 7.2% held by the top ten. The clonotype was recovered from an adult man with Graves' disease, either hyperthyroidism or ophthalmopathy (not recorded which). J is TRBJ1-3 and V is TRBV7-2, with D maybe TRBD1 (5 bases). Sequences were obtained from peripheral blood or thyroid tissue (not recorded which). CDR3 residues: CASSFLGGAGNTIYF. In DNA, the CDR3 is TGTGCCAGCAGCTTTCTCGGGGGTGCAGGAAACACCATATATTTT.